Shown below are 5 T cell receptor beta chains from a single sample sequenced in a study of cytomegalovirus exposure and HLA in healthy donors. Researchers ran the PCR with 60 Vbeta and 13 Jbeta primers. Data came from immunoSEQ multiplex PCR; TCRdb stores just in-frame clones and leaves some out. The table includes some 180,000 clones, around 80% detected once. Source material: PBMCs. These receptor sequences come from a woman aged 25-40 years in good health and CMV-seronegative.

The chain links TRBV4-1 to TRBJ2-1; 13 bases are a match to TRBD2. CDR3 length: 17 amino acids. CDR1 is MGHRA and CDR2 is YSYEKL in the germline V gene. After removal of 0 bases from V and 4 bases from J, the junction contained 3 bases not matched to a gene. The CDR3 DNA sequence: TGCGCCAGCAGCCAAGAAACTAGCGGGGGGGCTTACAATGAGCAGTTCTTC. As protein: CASSQETSGGAYNEQFF.

The table lists this clone with a few counts. The chain joins TRBV19 to TRBJ2-7, with D unresolved. The V gene lost 3 bases and the J gene lost 4 bases, with 7 bases spanning the gap. Germline-derived CDR1 and CDR2 are LNHDA and SQIVND (reference sequence). The length of the CDR3 is 12 residues. The CDR3 protein is CASSMGRYEQYF. The DNA of the CDR3 is TGTGCCAGTAGTATGGGCAGATACGAGCAGTACTTC.

The chain combines TRBV5-1 with TRBJ1-4; D possibly corresponds to TRBD1 (6 bases). From germline, CDR1 is SGHRS and CDR2 YFSETQ. The CDR3 extends over 13 amino acids. V was trimmed by 0 bases and J by 10 bases, leaving 10 bases between them. For the CDR3, the DNA is TGCGCCAGCAGCTTGGCTGTGACAGGAAAACTGTTTTTT. Translation gives CASSLAVTGKLFF.

This chain links TRBV9 with TRBJ1-2, with D possibly matching TRBD1 (5 bases). Germline lookup yields CDR1 SGDLS and CDR2 YYNGEE. The CDR3 totals 11 residues. V lost 8 bases, J lost 4 bases, and 9 bases lay in between. The CDR3 region is CASGGGYGYTF. The CDR3 coding sequence is TGTGCCAGTGGCGGGGGCTATGGCTACACCTTC. Variable domain in full (rest from reference TRBV9 and TRBJ1-2): DSGVTQTPKHLITATGQRVTLRCSPRSGDLSVYWYQQSLDQGLQFLIQYYNGEERAKGNILERFSAQQFPDLHSELNLSSLELGDSALYFCASGGGYGYTFGSGTRLTVV.

The chain employs TRBV15 and TRBJ2-3; D unresolved. Germline lookup yields CDR1 LNHNV and CDR2 YYDKDF (reference sequence). With 0 bases removed from V and 4 bases from J, the gap between germline ends came to 8 bases. This CDR3 comprises 14 residues. CDR3 nucleotides: TGTGCCACCAGCAGAGAGGTCCGGGCAGATACGCAGTATTTT. Its translation: CATSREVRADTQYF. Supplemented by reference TRBV15 and TRBJ2-3, the full variable domain reads DAMVIQNPRYQVTQFGKPVTLSCSQTLNHNVMYWYQQKSSQAPKLLFHYYDKDFNNEADTPDNFQSRRPNTSFCFLDIRSPGLGDTAMYLCATSREVRADTQYFGPGTRLTVL.